This T cell receptor beta chain was sequenced for a study of cytomegalovirus exposure and HLA in healthy donors. With 60 Vbeta and 13 Jbeta primers, the PCR was carried out. Libraries were prepared by immunoSEQ multiplex PCR; TCRdb keeps only in-frame clonotypes and omits some of them. Among around 140,000 clones listed, 60% to 80% were seen once. Germline CDR1 and CDR2: MDHEN and SYDVKM. This CDR3 has 17 amino acids. V lost 0 bases, J lost 10 bases, and 9 bases stayed unmatched. This sequence joins TRBV28 and TRBJ2-1; TRBD2 agrees at 13 bases. The receptor was derived from a man aged 40-55 years in good health and CMV-seronegative. The sequenced sample was PBMCs. CDR3 DNA sequence: TGTGCCAGCAGTTTATGGGGACTAGCGGGGCCCCCCCCGGAGCAGTTCTTC. Protein product: CASSLWGLAGPPPEQFF. Using reference TRBV28 and TRBJ2-1 for the parts outside the CDR3, the full variable domain is DVKVTQSSRYLVKRTGEKVFLECVQDMDHENMFWYRQDPGLGLRLIYFSYDVKMKEKGDIPEGYSVSREKKERFSLILESASTNQTSMYLCASSLWGLAGPPPEQFFGPGTRLTVL.